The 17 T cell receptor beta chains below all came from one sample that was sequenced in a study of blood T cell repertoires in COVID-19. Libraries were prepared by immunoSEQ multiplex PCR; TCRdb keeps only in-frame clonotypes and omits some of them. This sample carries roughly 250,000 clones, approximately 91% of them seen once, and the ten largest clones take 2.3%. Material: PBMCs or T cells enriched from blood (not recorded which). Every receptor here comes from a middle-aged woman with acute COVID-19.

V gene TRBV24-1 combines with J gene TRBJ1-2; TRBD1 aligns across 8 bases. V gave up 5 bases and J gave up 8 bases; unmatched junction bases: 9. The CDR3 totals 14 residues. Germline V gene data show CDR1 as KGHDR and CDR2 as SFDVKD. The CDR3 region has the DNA TGTGCCACCAGTGCACCGGGACAGGTAGGGGGCTACACCTTC. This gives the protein CATSAPGQVGGYTF.

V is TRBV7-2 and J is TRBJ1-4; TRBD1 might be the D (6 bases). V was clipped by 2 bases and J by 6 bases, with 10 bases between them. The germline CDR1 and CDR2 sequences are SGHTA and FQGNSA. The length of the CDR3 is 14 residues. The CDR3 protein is CASSLTNRDEKLFF. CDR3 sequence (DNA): TGTGCCAGCAGCTTAACGAACAGGGATGAAAAACTGTTTTTT.

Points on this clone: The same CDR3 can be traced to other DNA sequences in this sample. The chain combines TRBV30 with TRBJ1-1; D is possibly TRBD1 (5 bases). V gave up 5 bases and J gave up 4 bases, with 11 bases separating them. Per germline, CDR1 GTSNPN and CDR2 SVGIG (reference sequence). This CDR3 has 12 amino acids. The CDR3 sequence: CAWGTGGTEAFF. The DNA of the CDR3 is TGTGCCTGGGGGACGGGGGGCACTGAAGCTTTCTTT.

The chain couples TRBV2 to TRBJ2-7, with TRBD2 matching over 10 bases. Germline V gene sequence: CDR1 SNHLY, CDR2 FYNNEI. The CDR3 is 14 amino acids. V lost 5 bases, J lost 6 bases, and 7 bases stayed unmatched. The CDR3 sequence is CASSLAGDSPEQYF. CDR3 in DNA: TGTGCCAGCAGTCTAGCGGGAGACTCTCCCGAGCAGTACTTC.

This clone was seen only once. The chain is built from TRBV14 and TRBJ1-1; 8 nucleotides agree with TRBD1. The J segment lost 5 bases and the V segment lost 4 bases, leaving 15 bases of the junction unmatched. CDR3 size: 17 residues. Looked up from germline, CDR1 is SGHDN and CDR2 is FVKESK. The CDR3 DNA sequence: TGTGCCAGCAGCCCACTCGCAGGGGGCCGAGGTGATACTGAAGCTTTCTTT. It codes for CASSPLAGGRGDTEAFF.

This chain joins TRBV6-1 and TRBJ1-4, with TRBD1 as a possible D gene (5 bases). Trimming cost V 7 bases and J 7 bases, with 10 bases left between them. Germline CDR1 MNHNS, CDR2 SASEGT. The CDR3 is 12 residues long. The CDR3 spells CASTRQGEKLFF. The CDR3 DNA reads TGTGCCAGCACGCGTCAGGGTGAAAAACTGTTTTTT.

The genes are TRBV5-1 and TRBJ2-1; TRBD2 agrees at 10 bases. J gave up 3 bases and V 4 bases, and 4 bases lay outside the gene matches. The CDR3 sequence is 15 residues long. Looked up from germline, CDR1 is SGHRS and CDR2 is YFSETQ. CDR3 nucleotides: TGCGCCAGCAGCCTAAGCGGGAGGGACTACAATGAGCAGTTCTTC. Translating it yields CASSLSGRDYNEQFF.

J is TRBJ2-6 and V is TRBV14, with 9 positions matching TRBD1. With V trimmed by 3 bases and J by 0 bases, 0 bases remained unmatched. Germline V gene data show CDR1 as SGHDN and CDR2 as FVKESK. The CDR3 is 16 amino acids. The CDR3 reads CASSQDRGSGANVLTF. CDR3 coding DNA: TGTGCCAGCAGCCAGGACAGGGGCTCTGGGGCCAACGTCCTGACTTTC.

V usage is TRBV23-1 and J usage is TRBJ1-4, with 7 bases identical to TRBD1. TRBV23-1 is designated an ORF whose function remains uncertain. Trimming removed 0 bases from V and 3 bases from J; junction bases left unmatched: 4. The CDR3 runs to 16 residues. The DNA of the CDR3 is TGCGCCAGCAGTCAATCTGGAGACAGGGCTAATGAAAAACTGTTTTTT. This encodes CASSQSGDRANEKLFF.

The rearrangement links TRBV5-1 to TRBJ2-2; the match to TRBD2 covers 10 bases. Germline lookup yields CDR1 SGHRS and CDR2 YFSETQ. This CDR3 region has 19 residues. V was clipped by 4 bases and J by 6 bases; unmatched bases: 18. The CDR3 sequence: CASSPGGASGSSVAGELFF. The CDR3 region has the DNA TGCGCCAGCAGCCCCGGAGGGGCTAGCGGGAGTTCCGTTGCCGGGGAGCTGTTTTTT.

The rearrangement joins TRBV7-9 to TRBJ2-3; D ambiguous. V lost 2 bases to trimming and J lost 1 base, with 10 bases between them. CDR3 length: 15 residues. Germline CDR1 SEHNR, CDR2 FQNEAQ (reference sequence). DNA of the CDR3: TGTGCCAGCAGCTTAAGGAGAACTGGCACAGATACGCAGTATTTT. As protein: CASSLRRTGTDTQYF. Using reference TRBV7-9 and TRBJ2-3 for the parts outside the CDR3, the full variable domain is DTGVSQNPRHKITKRGQNVTFRCDPISEHNRLYWYRQTLGQGPEFLTYFQNEAQLEKSRLLSDRFSAERPKGSFSTLEIQRTEQGDSAMYLCASSLRRTGTDTQYFGPGTRLTVL.

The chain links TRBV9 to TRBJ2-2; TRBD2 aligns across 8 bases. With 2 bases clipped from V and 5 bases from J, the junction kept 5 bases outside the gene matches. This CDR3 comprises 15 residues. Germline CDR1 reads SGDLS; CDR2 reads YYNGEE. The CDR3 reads CASSVRLASTGELFF. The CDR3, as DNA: TGTGCCAGCAGCGTTCGACTAGCGTCGACCGGGGAGCTGTTTTTT.

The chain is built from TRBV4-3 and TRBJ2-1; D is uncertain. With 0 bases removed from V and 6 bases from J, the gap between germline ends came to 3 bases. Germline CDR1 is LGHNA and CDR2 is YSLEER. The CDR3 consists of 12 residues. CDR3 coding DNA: TGCGCCAGCAGCCAAGACAGCAATGAGCAGTTCTTC. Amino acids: CASSQDSNEQFF.

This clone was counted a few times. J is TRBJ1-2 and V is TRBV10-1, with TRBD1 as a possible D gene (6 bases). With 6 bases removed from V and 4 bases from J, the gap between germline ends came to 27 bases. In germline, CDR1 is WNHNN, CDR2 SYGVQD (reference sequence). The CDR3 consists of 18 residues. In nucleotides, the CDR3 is TGCGCCAGCAGAAGTAGACCCACCCGGGGGGGGCATCTCTATGGCTACACCTTC. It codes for CASRSRPTRGGHLYGYTF.

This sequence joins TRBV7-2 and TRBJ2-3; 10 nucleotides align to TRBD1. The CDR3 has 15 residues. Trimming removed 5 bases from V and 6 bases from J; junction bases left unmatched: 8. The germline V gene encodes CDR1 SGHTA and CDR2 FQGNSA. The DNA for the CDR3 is TGTGCCAGCAGCCATGACAGGGGGCCCGTGGATACGCAGTATTTT. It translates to CASSHDRGPVDTQYF.

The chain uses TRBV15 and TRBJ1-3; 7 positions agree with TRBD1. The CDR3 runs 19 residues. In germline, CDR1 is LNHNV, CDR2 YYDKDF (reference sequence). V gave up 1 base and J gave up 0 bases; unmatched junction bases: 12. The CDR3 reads CATSRGVTGAKSSGNTIYF. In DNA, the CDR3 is TGTGCCACCAGCAGAGGAGTAACAGGGGCCAAGAGCTCTGGAAACACCATATATTTT.

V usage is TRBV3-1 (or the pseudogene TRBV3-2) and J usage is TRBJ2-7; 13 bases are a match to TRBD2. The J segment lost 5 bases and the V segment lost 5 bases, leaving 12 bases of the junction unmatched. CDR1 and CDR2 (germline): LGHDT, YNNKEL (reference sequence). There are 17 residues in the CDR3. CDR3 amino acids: CASSGGTSGIKRDEQYF. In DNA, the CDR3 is TGTGCCAGCAGCGGCGGGACTAGCGGGATAAAGAGGGACGAGCAGTACTTC.